These 22 T cell receptor beta chains share one sample of origin, sequenced in a study of blood T cell repertoires in COVID-19. Sequenced by immunoSEQ multiplex PCR; TCRdb stores in-frame clones only, minus some. The data show 150,000 to 200,000 clones, about 80% seen once. The sample comprised peripheral blood. Source of these receptors: a man in his 60s with acute or convalescent COVID-19.

The chain recombines TRBV4-1 with TRBJ1-1; 8 bases map to TRBD1. V trimming: 1 base; J trimming: 2 bases; junction bases outside the gene matches: 3. CDR1 and CDR2 (germline): MGHRA, YSYEKL. The CDR3 consists of 15 residues. The chain's CDR3 is CASSQGTGINTEAFF. CDR3 DNA: TGCGCCAGCAGCCAAGGGACAGGGATTAACACTGAAGCTTTCTTT.

The chain is built from TRBV5-4 and TRBJ2-7; TRBD2 might be the D (5 bases). Germline CDR1 and CDR2: SGHNT and YYREEE (reference sequence). V dropped 1 base and J dropped 3 bases, with 17 bases sitting between them. This CDR3 comprises 16 residues. CDR3 sequence reads: CASSLSGGYGDYEQYF. In DNA, the CDR3 is TGTGCCAGCAGCTTGTCAGGTGGTTACGGGGACTACGAGCAGTACTTC.

The chain employs TRBV19 and TRBJ1-2, with 8 nucleotides matching TRBD1. Trimming removed 7 bases from V and 8 bases from J; junction bases left unmatched: 12. This CDR3 contains 14 residues. Germline V gives CDR1 LNHDA, CDR2 SQIVND (reference sequence). The chain's CDR3 is CASTSHGQGYGYTF. The CDR3 DNA reads as TGTGCCAGTACCTCCCACGGACAGGGATACGGCTACACCTTC. The full variable domain, with the rest looked up from reference TRBV19 and TRBJ1-2, is DGGITQSPKYLFRKEGQNVTLSCEQNLNHDAMYWYRQDPGQGLRLIYYSQIVNDFQKGDIAEGYSVSREKKESFPLTVTSAQKNPTAFYLCASTSHGQGYGYTFGSGTRLTVV.

CDR3 protein: CAWSVRQGIQPQHF. In DNA form, the CDR3 reads TGTGCCTGGAGTGTAAGACAGGGGATACAGCCCCAGCATTTT. The rearrangement uses TRBV30 and TRBJ1-5, with 8 nucleotides matching TRBD1. This CDR3 is 14 amino acids long. The trim removed 0 bases at V and 7 bases at J, leaving 5 bases unmatched. Germline V lookup: CDR1 GTSNPN, CDR2 SVGIG (reference sequence).

This chain links TRBV19 with TRBJ2-1; possible D gene TRBD1, 5 bases. The V gene's germline CDR1 is LNHDA and CDR2 SQIVND (reference sequence). The CDR3 runs 13 residues. V was pared by 5 bases and J by 7 bases, with 12 bases between. The CDR3 nucleotides read TGTGCCAGTAGTGTCCAGGGTTGGAATGAGCAGTTCTTC. Amino acids: CASSVQGWNEQFF.

The rearrangement joins TRBV5-4 to TRBJ2-2; the match to TRBD2 covers 10 bases. Germline-derived CDR1 and CDR2 are SGHNT and YYREEE (reference sequence). V was pared by 2 bases and J by 3 bases, with 7 bases of the junction left unmatched. This CDR3 is 17 amino acids long. The CDR3 coding sequence is TGTGCCAGCAGCTTCGGTAGCGGGGGGATACACACCGGGGAGCTGTTTTTT. Translating it yields CASSFGSGGIHTGELFF.

The chain carries TRBV29-1 and TRBJ1-4, with no clear D. The germline gives CDR1 SQVTM, CDR2 ANQGSEA. The CDR3 covers 14 residues. The V gene lost 0 bases and the J gene lost 4 bases, with 9 bases spanning the gap. DNA for the CDR3: TGCAGCGTTGAAGACGGTGCCCTTAATGAAAAACTGTTTTTT. It codes for CSVEDGALNEKLFF.

The V gene is TRBV7-2, the J gene TRBJ2-3; the match to TRBD1 covers 9 bases. The CDR3 contains 15 residues. Germline V gene data show CDR1 as SGHTA and CDR2 as FQGNSA. The V and J ends lost 1 base and 6 bases, in that order; junction bases with no gene match: 5. CDR3 protein: CASSLVTGGLDTQYF. CDR3 DNA sequence: TGTGCCAGCAGCTTAGTTACAGGGGGCTTGGATACGCAGTATTTT.

V and J are TRBV7-2 and TRBJ2-1; TRBD2 aligns across 7 bases. This CDR3 contains 16 residues. Per germline, CDR1 SGHTA and CDR2 FQGNSA. V lost 2 bases, J lost 3 bases, and 7 bases stayed unmatched. CDR3 sequence reads: CASSLTAGWGYNEQFF. The CDR3 DNA is TGTGCCAGCAGCTTAACAGCGGGGTGGGGCTACAATGAGCAGTTCTTC.

The V call is TRBV25-1, the J call TRBJ2-5; tentative D call: TRBD2 (5 bases). Germline assignment: CDR1 MGHDK and CDR2 SYGVNS. Trimming stripped 1 base from V and 4 bases from J, with 13 bases between. This CDR3 region has 15 residues. DNA for the CDR3: TGTGCCAGCAGTGAATTAAGTAATCGGGGAGAGACCCAGTACTTC. Translation: CASSELSNRGETQYF.

This clone was detected ten times or more. This chain links TRBV29-1 with TRBJ2-2, with a tentative D call TRBD1 (5 bases). The germline V gene encodes CDR1 SQVTM and CDR2 ANQGSEA. This CDR3 spans 15 amino acids. V was shortened by 7 bases and J by 4 bases, with 19 bases between the two germline ends. CDR3 sequence reads: CSAPRTGSGTGELFF. CDR3 DNA: TGCAGCGCTCCCCGTACAGGTTCGGGCACCGGGGAGCTGTTTTTT.

The chain carries TRBV5-1 and TRBJ2-5, with TRBD2 matching 9 bases. This CDR3 region has 17 residues. V trimming: 4 bases; J trimming: 5 bases; junction bases outside the gene matches: 15. Germline V lookup: CDR1 SGHRS, CDR2 YFSETQ. CDR3 loop: CASSPPGSGGREETQYF. For the CDR3, the DNA is TGCGCCAGCAGCCCCCCAGGGAGCGGGGGGCGTGAGGAGACCCAGTACTTC.

The CDR3 nucleotides read TGTGCCAGCTCACCTAGGGGGCCGGTGATGAACACTGAAGCTTTCTTT. Protein sequence: CASSPRGPVMNTEAFF. The chain joins TRBV18 to TRBJ1-1; 7 positions match TRBD1. CDR1 KGHSH and CDR2 LQKENI come from the germline V gene. V shed 3 bases and J 0 bases; nucleotides not matched to a gene: 7. CDR3 length: 16 amino acids.

The chain uses TRBV5-5 and TRBJ1-2; D call uncertain. The CDR3 runs 15 residues. The germline V gene encodes CDR1 SGHKS and CDR2 YYEKEE (reference sequence). The V end lost 4 bases, the J end lost 2 bases, and 15 bases lay between the germline ends. CDR3 loop: CASSVALVQNYGYTF. The CDR3 DNA sequence: TGTGCCAGCAGCGTTGCCCTAGTCCAAAACTATGGCTACACCTTC.

The table lists this clone with a few counts. Other DNA variants within this sample encode the same CDR3. The chain uses TRBV6-2 or TRBV6-3 and TRBJ2-7, with unresolved D. The V end was cut by 1 base, the J end by 1 base, with 5 bases between. The CDR3 sequence is 13 residues long. The germline V gene has CDR1 MNHEY and CDR2 SVGEGT. This CDR3 is CASSYLASYEQYF. In DNA form, the CDR3 reads TGTGCCAGCAGTTACTTGGCTTCCTACGAGCAGTACTTC.

The gene calls are TRBV5-6 and TRBJ2-1, with TRBD1 matching over 7 bases. After removal of 4 bases from V and 5 bases from J, the junction contained 9 bases not matched to a gene. Germline lookup yields CDR1 SGHDT and CDR2 YYEEEE. The CDR3 totals 15 residues. In DNA, the CDR3 is TGTGCCAGCAGCCCCGGGACAGTACTCAACAATGAGCAGTTCTTC. This encodes CASSPGTVLNNEQFF. Using reference TRBV5-6 and TRBJ2-1 for the parts outside the CDR3, the full variable domain is DAGVTQSPTHLIKTRGQQVTLRCSPKSGHDTVSWYQQALGQGPQFIFQYYEEEERQRGNFPDRFSGHQFPNYSSELNVNALLLGDSALYLCASSPGTVLNNEQFFGPGTRLTVL.

The chain is built from TRBV7-9 and TRBJ2-3; 16 nucleotides line up with TRBD2. Losses at the gene ends were 4 bases for V and 3 bases for J; bases not matched to a gene: 4. The CDR3 consists of 17 residues. Germline loops: CDR1 SEHNR, CDR2 FQNEAQ (reference sequence). The CDR3 protein is CASSSGLAGGYTDTQYF. CDR3 bases: TGTGCCAGCAGCTCGGGACTAGCGGGGGGGTATACAGATACGCAGTATTTT.

The chain joins TRBV6-2 or TRBV6-3 to TRBJ2-1, with 12 bases that match TRBD2. V lost 4 bases and J lost 7; bases outside the gene matches: 8. The germline V gene encodes CDR1 MNHEY and CDR2 SVGEGT. The CDR3 consists of 16 residues. CDR3 protein: CASSFTRLAGGNEQFF. CDR3 coding DNA: TGTGCCAGCAGTTTTACCCGGCTAGCGGGGGGGAATGAGCAGTTCTTC.

DNA of the CDR3: TGTGCCAGTAGTCCCCGGACTAGCGGGGGCTACGAGCAGTACTTC. Protein product: CASSPRTSGGYEQYF. This chain connects TRBV19 to TRBJ2-7, with 13 bases lining up with TRBD2. Per germline, CDR1 LNHDA and CDR2 SQIVND (reference sequence). This CDR3 comprises 15 residues. V trimming: 5 bases; J trimming: 3 bases; junction bases outside the gene matches: 4.

This chain connects TRBV29-1 to TRBJ2-6; 10 nucleotides line up with TRBD1. Germline CDR1 is SQVTM and CDR2 is ANQGSEA. The CDR3 runs 18 residues. With V trimmed by 0 bases and J by 2 bases, 7 bases remained unmatched. CDR3 nucleotide sequence: TGCAGCGTTGAAGATCGGGACAGGGGACCCACTGGGGCCAACGTCCTGACTTTC. It codes for CSVEDRDRGPTGANVLTF. Full variable domain (rest looked up from reference TRBV29-1 and TRBJ2-6): SAVISQKPSRDICQRGTSLTIQCQVDSQVTMMFWYRQQPGQSLTLIATANQGSEATYESGFVIDKFPISRPNLTFSTLTVSNMSPEDSSIYLCSVEDRDRGPTGANVLTFGAGSRLTVL.

V gene TRBV18 combines with J gene TRBJ1-1, with D maybe TRBD1 (5 bases). Trimming pared 6 bases from V and 1 base from J, leaving 9 bases between. CDR3 length equals 13 residues. Germline V CDR1 and CDR2: KGHSH, LQKENI. The chain's CDR3 is CASSRQGNTEAFF. CDR3 DNA sequence: TGTGCCAGCTCTCGCCAGGGGAACACTGAAGCTTTCTTT.

The V call is TRBV6-5, the J call TRBJ1-1, with TRBD1 matching 10 bases. Germline-derived CDR1 and CDR2 are MNHEY and SVGAGI. V lost 7 bases to trimming and J lost 4 bases; unmatched junction nucleotides: 6. The CDR3 has 14 amino acids. The CDR3 sequence is CASNLDRGITEAFF. CDR3 nucleotide sequence: TGTGCCAGCAACCTGGACAGGGGGATCACTGAAGCTTTCTTT.